This T cell receptor (beta chain) was profiled in a study of blood T cell repertoires in COVID-19. As for the study in general: Collection of acute and convalescent COVID-19 samples took place in the United States, Italy and Spain.

This clone was counted once. Recovered Cohort 3 donors showed two negative PCRs, clearance, or symptom resolution. The protocol was immunoSEQ multiplex PCR, while the TCRdb copy is restricted to in-frame clones and leaves out a portion. The table lists 150,000 to 200,000 clones, 88% of them singletons. The junction had 8 bases not matched to a gene; V was cut back by 6 bases and J by 3 bases. CDR1 and CDR2 (germline): MRHNA, SNTAGT. The CDR3 contains 16 residues. This sequence originates from a woman aged 18-30 years who had recovered from COVID-19. Material: PBMCs or T cells enriched from blood (not recorded which). The chain employs TRBV6-4 and TRBJ2-1; TRBD1 agrees at 10 bases. CDR3 in DNA: TGTGCCAGCAGCACTGAGAGGACAGGGGGCTACAATGAGCAGTTCTTC. It codes for CASSTERTGGYNEQFF.